A single T cell receptor beta chain is shown here with its context. This record belongs to a study of blood T cell repertoires in COVID-19. Those who participated ranged in age from about 18 to 89 years and resided in 20 to 25 US areas. Which cohort a participant joined came from the clinical history participants gave. Original processing notes: Estimates of nucleated cell counts were drawn from the amplification of reference gene primers. Assay: immunoSEQ multiplex PCR; the TCRdb copy retains only in-frame clones and omits some. The DNA gave D and trimming, while V, J and clone size come from that table. This sample has about 210,000 clones, with around 85% found just once. V gave up 2 bases and J gave up 4 bases, with 16 bases separating them. CDR1 SGHKS and CDR2 YYEKEE come from the germline V gene (reference sequence). The CDR3 has 15 amino acids.

This chain uses TRBV5-5 with TRBJ2-7, with D perhaps matching TRBD1 (6 bases). This receptor was identified in a man in his forties who had recovered from COVID-19. Sequencing input: PBMCs or T cells enriched from blood (not recorded which). Here the CDR3 reads CASSFVAGRGYEQYF. In DNA form, the CDR3 reads TGTGCCAGCAGCTTCGTCGCGGGCAGGGGATACGAGCAGTACTTC.